The T cell receptor beta chain described here comes from a study of Ad26.COV2.S vaccination and SARS-CoV-2 variants. Noted treatment: around 19 received Ad26.COV2.S at low or high dose, single or two shots; about 5 received placebo; per-sample allocation not given. Samples came from day 63 after the first vaccine or placebo injection. CDR3 length: 19 amino acids. In germline, CDR1 is LGHDT, CDR2 YNNKEL (reference sequence). Trimming removed 0 bases from V and 1 base from J, with 19 bases in between. TCRdb's table, derived via immunoSEQ multiplex PCR, lists solely in-frame clones and lacks some. The sample shows 300,000 to 350,000 clones, about 82% of them seen only once.

Specimen: peripheral blood, collected in a trial of Ad26.COV2.S vaccine versus placebo. V gene TRBV3-1 (or the pseudogene TRBV3-2) combines with J gene TRBJ1-5; D gene ambiguous. This TCR was recovered from a person aged 18-60 years who received the Ad26.COV2.S COVID-19 vaccine or a placebo. CDR3 nucleotides: TGTGCCAGCAGCCAAGACCGATCCTTGAAGGAGGTCAGCAATCAGCCCCAGCATTTT. It codes for CASSQDRSLKEVSNQPQHF.